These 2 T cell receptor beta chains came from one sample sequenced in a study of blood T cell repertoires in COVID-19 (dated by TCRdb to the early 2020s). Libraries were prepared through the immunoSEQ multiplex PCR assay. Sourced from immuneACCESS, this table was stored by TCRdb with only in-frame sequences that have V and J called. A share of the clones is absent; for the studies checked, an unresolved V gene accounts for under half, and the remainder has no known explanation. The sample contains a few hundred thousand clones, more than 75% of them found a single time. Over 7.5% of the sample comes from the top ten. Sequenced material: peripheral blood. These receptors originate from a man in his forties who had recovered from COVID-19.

The DNA of the CDR3 is TGTGCCATCAGGGGGACTAGCGGGAACCGTAGCAGGTCCTACAATGAGCAGTTCTTC. Its translation: CAIRGTSGNRSRSYNEQFF. This chain links TRBV10-3 with TRBJ2-1, with 13 bases aligning to TRBD2. The CDR3 runs to 19 residues. CDR1 is ENHRY, CDR2 SYGVKD, per germline. V shed 6 bases, J shed 1 base, and the junction held 12 bases outside the gene matches.

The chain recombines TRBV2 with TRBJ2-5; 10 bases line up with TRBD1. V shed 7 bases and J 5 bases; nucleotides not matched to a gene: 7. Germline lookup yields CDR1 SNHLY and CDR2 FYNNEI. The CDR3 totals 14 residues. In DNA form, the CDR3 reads TGTGCCAGCATAAGGGACAGGGGACGGGAGACCCAGTACTTC. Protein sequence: CASIRDRGRETQYF.